Below, one T cell receptor (beta chain) is given with its context. TCRdb's table, derived via immunoSEQ multiplex PCR, lists solely in-frame clones and lacks some. The repertoire includes about 360,000 clones, 70% to 90% of them detected once, and 2% to 2.5% sits in the top ten. V lost 3 bases and J lost 6, with 18 bases in between. Germline CDR1 and CDR2: SGDLS and YYNGEE. The CDR3 length is 16 residues. The data stem from a study of blood T cell repertoires in COVID-19. Across the study: Italy, Spain and the United States were the sources of the convalescent and acute COVID-19 samples.

What was sequenced was PBMCs or T cells enriched from blood (not recorded which). This clonotype was obtained from a woman in her thirties or forties with acute COVID-19. The V call is TRBV9, the J call TRBJ2-2; D is perhaps TRBD2 (5 bases). CDR3 coding DNA: TGTGCCAGCAGCGCCCCTTCGGTTGGGCGGGCCGGGGAGCTGTTTTTT. Amino acids: CASSAPSVGRAGELFF.